This section outlines one TCR beta chain sequence together with its context. The sample comes from a study of cytomegalovirus exposure and HLA in healthy donors. Method: immunoSEQ multiplex PCR; TCRdb's copy keeps in-frame clones and lacks some. The sample shows about 240,000 clones, just under 90% of them seen only once. Looked up from germline, CDR1 is SGHTA and CDR2 is FQGNSA. The CDR3 covers 14 residues. The V gene end was trimmed by 4 bases and the J gene end by 9 bases; junction bases not matched to a gene: 6. The TCR comes from a man between 18 and 35 years old in good health and CMV-seronegative. This chain links TRBV7-2 with TRBJ1-6; 7 bases are shared with TRBD1. The sequencing sample was made of PBMCs. The CDR3 sequence is CASSSRTGSSPLHF. The CDR3 DNA reads TGTGCCAGCAGCTCAAGGACAGGCAGTTCACCCCTCCACTTT.